This T cell receptor (beta chain) was captured in a study of T cell repertoires in cytomegalovirus infection. Overall study context: Evidence of both CMV infection and a matching HLA type came from public TCR beta signatures. General study results and limits: Dominating the ex vivo response were TCR beta clonotypes that were CMV-specific and HLA-C-restricted. Cumulative public TCR beta family frequency identified carriers of CMV plus the relevant HLA.

The CDR3 has 18 residues. V shed 1 base and J 0 bases; nucleotides not matched to a gene: 5. Germline lookup yields CDR1 SGHAT and CDR2 FQNNGV. Points on this clonotype: The antigen is not known.

TCRdb processed the reads anew with MiXCR; each CDR3 protein has one entry. The sample lists approximately 70,000 distinct CDR3 sequences; under 25% were seen once. Sequencing was performed on PBMCs, sequenced either directly or after in vitro stimulation (not recorded which). V is TRBV11-2 and J is TRBJ2-1; 11 bases fit TRBD2. The source is a human donor in good health (CMV status not recorded). Some clones in this sample may be carry-over from other donors' samples. The CDR3 region is CASSLGTSGRSSYNEQFF. The CDR3 DNA reads as TGTGCCAGCAGCTTAGGGACTAGCGGGCGTAGCTCCTACAATGAGCAGTTCTTC.